The 13 T cell receptor beta chains presented below share a single source sample, sequenced in a study of blood T cell repertoires in COVID-19. Libraries were prepared by immunoSEQ multiplex PCR; TCRdb keeps only in-frame clonotypes and omits some of them. The data show fewer than 70,000 clones, 86% seen once. Specimen: peripheral blood. All receptors derive from a man aged 35-49 years with COVID-19, enrolled during active disease.

The chain is built from TRBV6-5 and TRBJ2-7; possible D gene TRBD1, 5 bases. The V and J ends lost 0 bases and 2 bases respectively, with 8 bases between them. Germline CDR1 MNHEY, CDR2 SVGAGI. CDR3 length: 14 amino acids. CDR3 residues: CASSYSQGTYEQYF. Here the CDR3 DNA reads TGTGCCAGCAGTTACTCCCAGGGTACCTACGAGCAGTACTTC.

The chain is built from TRBV29-1 and TRBJ1-2; a possible D gene is TRBD1 (6 bases). The germline V gene has CDR1 SQVTM and CDR2 ANQGSEA. The CDR3 is made up of 12 amino acids. V was shortened by 6 bases and J by 3 bases, with 11 bases between the two germline ends. CDR3 nucleotide sequence: TGCAGCGTCGGGGACACCGACTATGGCTACACCTTC. It codes for CSVGDTDYGYTF.

This clone was detected once. J is TRBJ1-1 and V is TRBV29-1, with TRBD1 as a possible D gene (6 bases). Per the germline V gene, CDR1 is SQVTM and CDR2 is ANQGSEA. V lost 3 bases and J 6 bases, leaving 14 bases between the germline ends. CDR3 length equals 13 residues. In nucleotides, the CDR3 is TGCAGCGTTGAGGGCAGGGGATTCGCTGAAGCTTTCTTT. Translating it yields CSVEGRGFAEAFF.

This chain joins TRBV28 and TRBJ2-5, with 8 bases lining up with TRBD2. Germline V gives CDR1 MDHEN, CDR2 SYDVKM. The CDR3 is 13 residues long. J lost 5 bases, V lost 3 bases, and 2 bases had no gene match. The CDR3 region is CASSFSGVETQYF. Here the CDR3 DNA reads TGTGCCAGCAGTTTTAGCGGGGTGGAGACCCAGTACTTC.

The chain carries TRBV27 and TRBJ1-5, with D possibly being TRBD1 (6 bases). The CDR3 runs 14 residues. Germline-derived CDR1 and CDR2 are MNHEY and SMNVEV (reference sequence). V was trimmed by 6 bases and J by 4 bases, leaving 13 bases between them. The CDR3 loop is CASSLGGPNQPQHF. The CDR3 DNA follows: TGTGCCAGCAGCCTTGGGGGCCCAAATCAGCCCCAGCATTTT.

The gene calls are TRBV7-6 and TRBJ2-7; no clear D. Trimming took 1 base from V and 2 from J, leaving 3 bases between them. Germline values: CDR1 SGHVS, CDR2 FNYEAQ. This CDR3 region has 12 residues. In nucleotides, the CDR3 is TGTGCCAGCAGCTTAGGAGCCTACGAGCAGTACTTC. This gives the protein CASSLGAYEQYF.

The V gene is TRBV11-2, the J gene TRBJ2-3; D might be TRBD1 (6 bases). This CDR3 spans 14 amino acids. Germline V gene lookup returns CDR1 SGHAT and CDR2 FQNNGV. V lost 3 bases to trimming and J lost 0 bases, with 7 bases between them. The CDR3 DNA is TGTGCCAGCAGCTTCGGACAGAGCACAGATACGCAGTATTTT. This encodes CASSFGQSTDTQYF.

The chain combines TRBV6-5 with TRBJ2-2; TRBD1 might be the D (6 bases). CDR1 and CDR2 from the germline V gene are MNHEY and SVGAGI. CDR3 length equals 14 residues. Deletions cut 7 bases from V and 5 bases from J, with 14 bases between. In nucleotides, the CDR3 is TGTGCCAGCAAAAAATTAGGGGGTACCGGGGAGCTGTTTTTT. As protein: CASKKLGGTGELFF.

V and J are TRBV5-1 and TRBJ2-7; D is perhaps TRBD2 (7 bases). Between the trimmed V and J ends, which lost 2 bases and 7 bases, there was a span of 25 bases. Germline loops: CDR1 SGHRS, CDR2 YFSETQ. This CDR3 is 17 amino acids long. Here the CDR3 reads CASSFTIGRGGNDEQYF. DNA of the CDR3: TGCGCCAGCAGCTTCACTATAGGGAGGGGGGGGAACGATGAGCAGTACTTC.

This clone came up a few times. The chain has TRBV9 and TRBJ1-3; D unclear. The CDR3 totals 17 residues. Germline CDR1 SGDLS, CDR2 YYNGEE. The ends were cut back, 4 bases at V and 0 bases at J, with 17 bases in the middle. The CDR3 bases are TGTGCCAGCAGCCCCGATGTGGGAGACCACTCTGGAAACACCATATATTTT. It encodes CASSPDVGDHSGNTIYF.

The chain is built from TRBV25-1 and TRBJ2-3; maybe TRBD2 (5 bases). Per germline, CDR1 MGHDK and CDR2 SYGVNS. This CDR3 spans 17 amino acids. V was pared by 3 bases and J by 5 bases, with 21 bases between. The CDR3 DNA sequence: TGTGCCAGCAGTGACCCACCGGGATCCCGTACGGGAGATACGCAGTATTTT. Its translation: CASSDPPGSRTGDTQYF.

This sequence joins TRBV18 and TRBJ1-2; D is perhaps TRBD1 (6 bases). Germline assignment: CDR1 KGHSH and CDR2 LQKENI. V lost 4 bases to trimming and J lost 3 bases, with 12 bases between them. The CDR3 extends over 14 amino acids. CDR3 bases: TGTGCCAGCTCACGATCTCGGACAGACTATGGCTACACCTTC. Amino acid sequence: CASSRSRTDYGYTF.

The chain links TRBV6-5 to TRBJ2-1; 8 bases fit TRBD1. The germline V gene has CDR1 MNHEY and CDR2 SVGAGI. V dropped 6 bases and J dropped 4; count of bases not matched to a gene: 8. This CDR3 is built from 15 residues. Here the CDR3 reads CASRDQGAHYNEQFF. CDR3 DNA sequence: TGTGCCAGCAGAGACCAGGGGGCCCATTACAATGAGCAGTTCTTC.